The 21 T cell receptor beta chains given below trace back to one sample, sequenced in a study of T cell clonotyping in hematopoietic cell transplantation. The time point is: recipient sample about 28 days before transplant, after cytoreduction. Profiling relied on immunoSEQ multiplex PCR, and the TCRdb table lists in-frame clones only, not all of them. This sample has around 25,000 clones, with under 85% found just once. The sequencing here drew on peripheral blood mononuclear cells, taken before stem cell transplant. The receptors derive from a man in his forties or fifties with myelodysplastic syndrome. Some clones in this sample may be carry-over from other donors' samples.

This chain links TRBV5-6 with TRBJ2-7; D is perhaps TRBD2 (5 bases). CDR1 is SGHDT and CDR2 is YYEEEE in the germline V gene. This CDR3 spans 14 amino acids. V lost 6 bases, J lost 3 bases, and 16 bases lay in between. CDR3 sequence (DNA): TGTGCCAGCACCCCAAGAGGGAGAGACTACGAGCAGTACTTC. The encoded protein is CASTPRGRDYEQYF.

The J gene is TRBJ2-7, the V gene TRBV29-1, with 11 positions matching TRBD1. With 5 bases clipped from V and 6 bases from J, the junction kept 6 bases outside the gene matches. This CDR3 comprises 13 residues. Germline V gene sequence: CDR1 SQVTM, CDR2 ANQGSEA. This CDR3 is CSVQGQGVGEQYF. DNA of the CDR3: TGCAGCGTTCAGGGACAGGGGGTAGGCGAGCAGTACTTC.

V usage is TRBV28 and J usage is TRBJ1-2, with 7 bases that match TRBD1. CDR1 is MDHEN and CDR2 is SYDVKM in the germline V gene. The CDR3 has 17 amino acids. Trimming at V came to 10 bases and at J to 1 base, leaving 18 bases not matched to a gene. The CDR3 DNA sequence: TGTGCCACCCAAGAAGTGAGTGACAGGGCATTTAACTATGGCTACACCTTC. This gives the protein CATQEVSDRAFNYGYTF.

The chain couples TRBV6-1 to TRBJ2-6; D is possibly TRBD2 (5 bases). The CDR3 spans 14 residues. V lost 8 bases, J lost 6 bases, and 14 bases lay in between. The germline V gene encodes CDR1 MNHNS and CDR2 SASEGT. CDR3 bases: TGTGCCAGCGAGTACGGGGAATCGGCCAACGTCCTGACTTTC. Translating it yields CASEYGESANVLTF.

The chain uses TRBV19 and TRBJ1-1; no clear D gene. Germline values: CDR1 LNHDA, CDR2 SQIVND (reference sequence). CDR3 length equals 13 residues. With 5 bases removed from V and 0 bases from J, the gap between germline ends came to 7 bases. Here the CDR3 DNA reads TGTGCCAGTAGTCAGGCCGTGAACACTGAAGCTTTCTTT. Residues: CASSQAVNTEAFF.

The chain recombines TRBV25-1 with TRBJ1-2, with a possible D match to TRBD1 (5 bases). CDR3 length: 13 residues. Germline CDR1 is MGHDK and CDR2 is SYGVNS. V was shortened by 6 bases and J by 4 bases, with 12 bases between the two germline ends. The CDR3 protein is CASSPGTLYGYTF. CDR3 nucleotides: TGTGCCAGCAGCCCCGGGACTCTCTATGGCTACACCTTC.

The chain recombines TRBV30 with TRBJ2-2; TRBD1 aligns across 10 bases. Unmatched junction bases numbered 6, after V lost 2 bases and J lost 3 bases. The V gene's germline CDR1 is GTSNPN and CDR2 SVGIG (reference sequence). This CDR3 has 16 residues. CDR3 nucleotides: TGTGCCTGGAGTAGGGAGACAGGGGGCGACACCGGGGAGCTGTTTTTT. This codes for CAWSRETGGDTGELFF.

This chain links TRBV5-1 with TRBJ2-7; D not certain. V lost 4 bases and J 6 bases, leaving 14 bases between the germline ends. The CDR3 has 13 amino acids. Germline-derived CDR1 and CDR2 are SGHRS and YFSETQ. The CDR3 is CASSQGGVLEQYF. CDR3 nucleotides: TGCGCCAGCAGCCAAGGTGGAGTCCTCGAGCAGTACTTC. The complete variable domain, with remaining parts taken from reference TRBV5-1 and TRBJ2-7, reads KAGVTQTPRYLIKTRGQQVTLSCSPISGHRSVSWYQQTPGQGLQFLFEYFSETQRNKGNFPGRFSGRQFSNSRSEMNVSTLELGDSALYLCASSQGGVLEQYFGPGTRLTVT.

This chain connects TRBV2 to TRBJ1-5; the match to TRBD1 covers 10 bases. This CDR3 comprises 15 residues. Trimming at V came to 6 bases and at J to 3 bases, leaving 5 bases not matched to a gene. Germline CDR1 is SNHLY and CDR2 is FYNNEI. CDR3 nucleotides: TGTGCCAGCAGGGCCGGGACAGGGGCCAATCAGCCCCAGCATTTT. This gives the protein CASRAGTGANQPQHF.

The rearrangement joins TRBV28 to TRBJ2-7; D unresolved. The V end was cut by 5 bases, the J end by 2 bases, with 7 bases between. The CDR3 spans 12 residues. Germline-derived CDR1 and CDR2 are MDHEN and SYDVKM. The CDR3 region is CASSPIPYEQYF. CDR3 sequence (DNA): TGTGCCAGCAGTCCCATCCCCTACGAGCAGTACTTC.

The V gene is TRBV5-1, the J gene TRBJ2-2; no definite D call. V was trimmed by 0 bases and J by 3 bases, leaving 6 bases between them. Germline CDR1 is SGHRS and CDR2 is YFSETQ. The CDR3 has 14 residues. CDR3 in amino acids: CASSLAGHTGELFF. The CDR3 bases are TGCGCCAGCAGCTTGGCCGGCCACACCGGGGAGCTGTTTTTT. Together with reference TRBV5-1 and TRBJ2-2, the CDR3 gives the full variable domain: KAGVTQTPRYLIKTRGQQVTLSCSPISGHRSVSWYQQTPGQGLQFLFEYFSETQRNKGNFPGRFSGRQFSNSRSEMNVSTLELGDSALYLCASSLAGHTGELFFGEGSRLTVL.

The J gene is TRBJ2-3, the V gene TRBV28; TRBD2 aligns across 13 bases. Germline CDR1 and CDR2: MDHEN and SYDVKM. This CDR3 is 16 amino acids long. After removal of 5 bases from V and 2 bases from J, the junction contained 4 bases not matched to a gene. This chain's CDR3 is CASSSGTSGTTDTQYF. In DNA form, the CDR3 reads TGTGCCAGCAGTAGTGGGACTAGCGGGACCACAGATACGCAGTATTTT. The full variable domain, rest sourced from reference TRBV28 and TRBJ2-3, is DVKVTQSSRYLVKRTGEKVFLECVQDMDHENMFWYRQDPGLGLRLIYFSYDVKMKEKGDIPEGYSVSREKKERFSLILESASTNQTSMYLCASSSGTSGTTDTQYFGPGTRLTVL.

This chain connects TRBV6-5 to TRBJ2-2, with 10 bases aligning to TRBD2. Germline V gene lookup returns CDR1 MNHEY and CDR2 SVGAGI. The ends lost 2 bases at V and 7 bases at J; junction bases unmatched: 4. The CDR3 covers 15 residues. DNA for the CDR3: TGTGCCAGCAGTTACGCGGGGACTAGCGTCGGGGAGCTGTTTTTT. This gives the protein CASSYAGTSVGELFF.

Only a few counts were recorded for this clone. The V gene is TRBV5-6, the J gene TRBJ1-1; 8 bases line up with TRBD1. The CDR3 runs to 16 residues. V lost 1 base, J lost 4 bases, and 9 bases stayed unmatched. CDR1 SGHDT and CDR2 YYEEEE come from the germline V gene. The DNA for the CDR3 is TGTGCCAGCAGCTTGAGATTTGACAGGGGCAGCACTGAAGCTTTCTTT. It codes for CASSLRFDRGSTEAFF.

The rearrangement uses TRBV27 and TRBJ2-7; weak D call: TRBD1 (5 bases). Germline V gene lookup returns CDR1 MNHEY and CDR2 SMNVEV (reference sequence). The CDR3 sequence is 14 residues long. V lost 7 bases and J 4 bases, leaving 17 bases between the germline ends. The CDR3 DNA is TGTGCCAGCAAAGGGGCCGAGTATACTTACGAGCAGTACTTC. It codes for CASKGAEYTYEQYF.

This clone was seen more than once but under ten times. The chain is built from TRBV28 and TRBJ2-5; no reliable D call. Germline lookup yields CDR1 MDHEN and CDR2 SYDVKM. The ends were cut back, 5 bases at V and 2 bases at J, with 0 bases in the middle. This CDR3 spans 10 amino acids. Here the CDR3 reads CASSQETQYF. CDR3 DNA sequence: TGTGCCAGCAGTCAAGAGACCCAGTACTTC.

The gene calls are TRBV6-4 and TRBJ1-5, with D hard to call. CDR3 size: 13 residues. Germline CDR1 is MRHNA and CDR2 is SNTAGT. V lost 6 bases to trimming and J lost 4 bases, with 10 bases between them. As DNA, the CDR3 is TGTGCCAGCAGCGTAACCTTGAATCAGCCCCAGCATTTT. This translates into CASSVTLNQPQHF.

The CDR3 protein is CASSPGPWQGKLFF. CDR3 nucleotide sequence: TGTGCCAGCAGCCCGGGACCCTGGCAGGGAAAACTGTTTTTT. This chain links TRBV14 with TRBJ1-4; D perhaps matches TRBD1 (5 bases). The CDR3 is 14 residues long. Germline V lookup: CDR1 SGHDN, CDR2 FVKESK. V lost 4 bases, J lost 10 bases, and 16 bases lay in between.

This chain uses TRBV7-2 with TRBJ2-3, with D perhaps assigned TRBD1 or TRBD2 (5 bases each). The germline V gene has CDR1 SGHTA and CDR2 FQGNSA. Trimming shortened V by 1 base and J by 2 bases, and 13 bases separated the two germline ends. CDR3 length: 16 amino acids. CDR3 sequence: CASSLVGTGSTDTQYF. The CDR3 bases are TGTGCCAGCAGCTTAGTGGGGACCGGATCCACAGATACGCAGTATTTT. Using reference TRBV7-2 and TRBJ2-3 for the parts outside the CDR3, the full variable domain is GAGVSQSPSNKVTEKGKDVELRCDPISGHTALYWYRQSLGQGLEFLIYFQGNSAPDKSGLPSDRFSAERTGGSVSTLTIQRTQQEDSAVYLCASSLVGTGSTDTQYFGPGTRLTVL.

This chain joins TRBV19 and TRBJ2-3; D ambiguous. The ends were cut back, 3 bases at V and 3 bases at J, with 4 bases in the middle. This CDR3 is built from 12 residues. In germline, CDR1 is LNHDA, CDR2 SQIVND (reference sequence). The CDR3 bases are TGTGCCAGTAGTATCGCGACAGATACGCAGTATTTT. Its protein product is CASSIATDTQYF.

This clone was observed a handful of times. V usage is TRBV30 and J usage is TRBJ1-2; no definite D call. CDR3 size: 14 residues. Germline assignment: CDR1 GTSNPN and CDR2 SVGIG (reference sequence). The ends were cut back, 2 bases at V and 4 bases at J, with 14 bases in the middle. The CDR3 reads CAWSITTAGYGYTF. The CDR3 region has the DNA TGTGCCTGGAGTATTACGACGGCAGGCTATGGCTACACCTTC.